The clone carrying this T cell receptor (beta chain) turned up a few times. Libraries were prepared by immunoSEQ multiplex PCR; TCRdb keeps only in-frame clonotypes and omits some of them. The sample lists about 120,000 clones, about 90% seen once, with approximately 0.6% in the top ten. This sample stems from a study of Tregs in tolerant kidney transplant recipients. The receptor was isolated from a human donor in good health. The specimen was CD4+ T cells from blood.

DNA for the CDR3: TGTGCCAGTAGTGACCCCGGGGCCGGGGAGCTGTTTTTT. This codes for CASSDPGAGELFF. This sequence joins TRBV19 and TRBJ2-2; tentatively, D is TRBD2 (5 bases). V lost 5 bases and J 6 bases, leaving 10 bases between the germline ends. CDR1 LNHDA and CDR2 SQIVND come from the germline V gene (reference sequence). The CDR3 loop spans 13 amino acids.